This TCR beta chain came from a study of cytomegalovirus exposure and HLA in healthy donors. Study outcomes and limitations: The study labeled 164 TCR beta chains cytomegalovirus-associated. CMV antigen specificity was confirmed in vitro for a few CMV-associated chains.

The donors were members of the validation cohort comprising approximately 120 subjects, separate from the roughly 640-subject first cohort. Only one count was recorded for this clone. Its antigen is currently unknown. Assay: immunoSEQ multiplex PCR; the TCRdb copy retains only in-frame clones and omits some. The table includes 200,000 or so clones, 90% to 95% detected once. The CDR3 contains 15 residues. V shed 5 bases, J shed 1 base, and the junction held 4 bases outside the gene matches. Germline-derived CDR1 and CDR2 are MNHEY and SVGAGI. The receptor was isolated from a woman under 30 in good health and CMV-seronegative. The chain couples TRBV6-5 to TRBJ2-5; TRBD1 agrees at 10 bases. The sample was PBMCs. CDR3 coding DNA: TGTGCCAGCAGTGGCCGGACAGGGGGCCAAGAGACCCAGTACTTC. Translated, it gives CASSGRTGGQETQYF.